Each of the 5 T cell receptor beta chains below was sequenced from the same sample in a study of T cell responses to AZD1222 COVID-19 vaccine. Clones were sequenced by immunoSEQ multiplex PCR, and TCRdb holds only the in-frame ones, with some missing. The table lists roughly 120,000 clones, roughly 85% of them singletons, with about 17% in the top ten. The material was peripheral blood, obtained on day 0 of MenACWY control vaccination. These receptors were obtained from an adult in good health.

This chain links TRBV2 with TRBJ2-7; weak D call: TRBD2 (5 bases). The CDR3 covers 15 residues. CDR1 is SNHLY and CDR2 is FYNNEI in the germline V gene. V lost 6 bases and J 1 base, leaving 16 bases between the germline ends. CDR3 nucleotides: TGTGCCAGCAGGGTGGTGGGAGCCTTTTCCTACGAGCAGTACTTC. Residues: CASRVVGAFSYEQYF.

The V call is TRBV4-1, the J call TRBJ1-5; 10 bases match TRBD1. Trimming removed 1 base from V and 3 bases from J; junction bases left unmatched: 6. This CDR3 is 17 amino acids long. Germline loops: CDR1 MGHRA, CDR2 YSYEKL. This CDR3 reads CASSQVGGQGPNQPQHF. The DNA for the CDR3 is TGCGCCAGCAGCCAAGTGGGGGGACAGGGGCCCAATCAGCCCCAGCATTTT.

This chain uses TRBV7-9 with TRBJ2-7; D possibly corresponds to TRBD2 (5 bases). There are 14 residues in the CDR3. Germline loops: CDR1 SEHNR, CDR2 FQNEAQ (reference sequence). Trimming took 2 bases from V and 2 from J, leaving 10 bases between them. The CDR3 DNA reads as TGTGCCAGCAGCTTAACGTCCGGGACCTACGAGCAGTACTTC. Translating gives CASSLTSGTYEQYF.

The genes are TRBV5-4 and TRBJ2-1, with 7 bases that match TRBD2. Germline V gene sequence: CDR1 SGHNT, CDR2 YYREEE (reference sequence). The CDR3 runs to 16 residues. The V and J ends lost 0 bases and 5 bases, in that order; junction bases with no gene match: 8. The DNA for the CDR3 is TGTGCCAGCAGCTTGGTTAGCGGGTTGAGGAACAATGAGCAGTTCTTC. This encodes CASSLVSGLRNNEQFF.

The CDR3 loop reads CATSDRDRGLQHF. The CDR3 nucleotides read TGTGCCACCAGTGATCGAGACAGGGGGCTTCAGCATTTT. The chain recombines TRBV24-1 with TRBJ1-5, with 10 nucleotides matching TRBD1. CDR1 and CDR2 from the germline V gene are KGHDR and SFDVKD. Trimming removed 3 bases from V and 13 bases from J; junction bases left unmatched: 5. The CDR3 is made up of 13 amino acids.